This TCR beta chain was captured in a study of blood T cell repertoires in COVID-19. Overall study context: The United States, Italy and Spain supplied acute and convalescent COVID-19 samples. In each case, the material was cDNA or gDNA derived from T cells, B-cell-depleted T cells, or PBMCs.

V dropped 4 bases and J dropped 4 bases, with 16 bases sitting between them. Germline loops: CDR1 KGHDR, CDR2 SFDVKD. This CDR3 spans 16 amino acids. This clone was seen a handful of times. Study processing details: By means of reference gene primer amplification, nucleated cell counts were estimated. Assay: immunoSEQ multiplex PCR; the TCRdb copy retains only in-frame clones and omits some. The V and J calls and clone size come from that table; D and trimming were worked out from the DNA. Of a few hundred thousand clones listed, about 87% were seen once; the top ten hold approximately 2.9%. This TCR was recovered from a human donor in a cohort sampled during active COVID-19. V usage is TRBV24-1 and J usage is TRBJ1-5, with TRBD1 as a possible D gene (6 bases). Sequencing was carried out using peripheral blood. The CDR3 loop is CATSDASRTANQPQHF. The CDR3, as DNA: TGTGCCACCAGTGACGCTTCTCGGACAGCGAATCAGCCCCAGCATTTT.